This T cell receptor beta chain was obtained from a study of blood T cell repertoires in COVID-19. Study-wide background: The study drew acute and convalescent COVID-19 samples from the United States, Italy and Spain. T cells, B-cell-depleted T cells, or PBMCs supplied cDNA or gDNA.

Authors' analysis steps: Reference gene primer amplification in the assay estimated nucleated cell counts. Data came from immunoSEQ multiplex PCR; TCRdb stores just in-frame clones and leaves some out. The DNA was the basis for D and trimming; V, J and clone size are from that table. The sample holds about 59,000 clones, 79% seen once. V lost 5 bases and J lost 1; bases outside the gene matches: 8. This CDR3 comprises 16 residues. CDR1 is LNHDA and CDR2 is SQIVND in the germline V gene (reference sequence). The sample comprised peripheral blood. V is TRBV19 and J is TRBJ2-7; TRBD2 agrees at 10 bases. This TCR came from a man in his 60s with acute or convalescent COVID-19. CDR3 sequence (DNA): TGTGCCAGTAGTCCCCAACTAGCGGGAAAGTCCTACGAGCAGTACTTC. Translated: CASSPQLAGKSYEQYF.